This TCR beta chain appears in the sequencing data of a study of glioma-infiltrating T cells after dendritic cell vaccination (dated by TCRdb to 2016 to 2017). Background on the whole study: A cohort of 15 glioblastoma patients from Phase I and II dendritic cell vaccination trials was included, of whom 9 were newly diagnosed and 6 had recurrent disease. Patients received autologous tumor lysate-pulsed dendritic cell vaccination between 2003 and 2012. The vaccine was prepared from monocyte-derived dendritic cells that were cultured for around 7 days with IL-4 and GM-CSF and then pulsed overnight with autologous tumor lysate. Each patient was given three intradermal dendritic cell vaccine injections, spaced two weeks apart, in the arm below the axilla. Deep sequencing of TCR beta CDR3 regions was used to quantify tumor-infiltrating lymphocyte content and compare tumor and blood repertoires in dendritic cell-vaccinated glioblastoma patients. Survival after dendritic cell vaccination was correlated with TCR sequencing metrics, such as TIL content and the overlap between tumor and blood repertoires. The research as a whole found: No direct relationship between TCR clonality and survival was found, suggesting that a diverse polyclonal response may matter. After dendritic cell vaccination, a higher estimated pretreatment TIL content predicted longer time to progression and overall survival. The response model built on TCR overlap across three groups was characterized as speculative, with prospective validation still needed. The cohort was small and heterogeneous, few patients had complete blood and tumor sets, and even fewer had initial-recurrent tumor pairs.

A note on this clone: It has no known antigen specificity. Nothing much larger sits one base from this clone, and base qualities are not available.

Measured from the cysteine to the phenylalanine, the CDR3 is 13 residues long. Of the read, only the CDR3 DNA is kept; its 39 bases are in frame from base 1. CDR1 MNHEY and CDR2 SMNVEV were looked up in the germline V gene (reference sequence). The germline V and J ends show losses of 8 bases and 7 bases respectively, and no gene match explains 11 bases of the junction. Using the immunoSEQ assay, TCRB CDR3 regions were amplified from 2 micrograms of genomic DNA, or from all available DNA when less than that was on hand. For multiplex PCR, 60 forward primers for TCR V beta segments and 13 reverse primers for J beta segments were used. Synthetic control templates were spiked into each sample at limiting dilution to estimate reads per starting template. The Illumina HiSeq System generated sequencing reads of 87 bp. In the authors' own workflow: PCR and sequencing errors were removed by a nearest neighbor algorithm that merged closely related sequences. TCR overlap was defined as the percentage of unique tumor TCR beta sequences that were also present in the same patient's peripheral blood. The table comes from immuneACCESS by way of TCRdb, which keeps in-frame sequences with V and J called. Part of the clones is missing from these tables; in studies checked, under half for an unresolved V gene and the rest for unknown reasons. The V and J calls and clone size were taken over from that table, and D and trimming were inferred from the DNA. The sample includes tens of thousands of clones, with over 65% observed a single time. The ten largest account for 2.5% to 3% of the sample.

Patients were selected for having adequate residual fresh-frozen tumor tissue and more than two years of available survival data. An isocitrate dehydrogenase mutation was not carried by any of the glioblastoma patients, although molecular status was otherwise variable. PBMC collection took place before vaccination, two weeks after the third vaccination, and at tumor progression if progression occurred. The Qiagen DNeasy Blood extraction Kit was used for extraction of genomic DNA. This TCR derives from a human donor with glioblastoma. Here the chain combines TRBV27 and TRBJ2-7; TRBD1 aligns with 7 central bases. Sequencing was performed on blood, taken before dendritic cell vaccination. The DNA sequence is given as TGTGCCAGCCGGGACAGCCTCCCGGGGGAGCAGTACTTC. This is translated as CASRDSLPGEQYF.